This T cell receptor (beta chain) was identified in a study of human T cells and chemical hapten exposure. This clonotype was recorded at least ten times. TCRdb analysed the 5' RACE reads with MiXCR anew, one entry per CDR3 protein. The profile shows approximately 150,000 distinct CDR3 sequences, 4.1% of them singletons. The CDR3 has 11 amino acids. Trimming removed 2 bases at V and 5 bases at J, with 3 bases between. CDR1 and CDR2 (germline): SNHLY, FYNNEI. Before extraction, the whole blood was not fractionated, and total RNA was taken from it. This rearrangement joins TRBV2 to TRBJ2-5; D unresolved. This receptor was taken from a female donor in good health. CDR3 nucleotide sequence: TGTGCCAGCAGTGAAATGGAGACCCAGTACTTC. The encoded protein is CASSEMETQYF.